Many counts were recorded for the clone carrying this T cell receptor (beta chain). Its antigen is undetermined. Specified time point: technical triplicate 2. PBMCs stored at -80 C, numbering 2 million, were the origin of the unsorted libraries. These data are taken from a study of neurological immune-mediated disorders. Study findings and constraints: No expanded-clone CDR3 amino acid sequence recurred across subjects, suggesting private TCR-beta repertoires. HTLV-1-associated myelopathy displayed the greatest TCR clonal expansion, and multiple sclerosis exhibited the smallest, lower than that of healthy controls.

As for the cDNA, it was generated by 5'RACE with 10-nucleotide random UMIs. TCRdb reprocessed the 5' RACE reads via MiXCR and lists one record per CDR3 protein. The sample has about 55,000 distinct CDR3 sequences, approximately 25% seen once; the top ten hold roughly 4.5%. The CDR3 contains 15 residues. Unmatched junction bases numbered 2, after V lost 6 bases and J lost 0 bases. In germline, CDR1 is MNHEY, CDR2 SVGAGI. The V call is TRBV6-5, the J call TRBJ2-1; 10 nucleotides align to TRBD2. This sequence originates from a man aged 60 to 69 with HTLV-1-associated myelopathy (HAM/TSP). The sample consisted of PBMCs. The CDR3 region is CASRPSGSSYNEQFF. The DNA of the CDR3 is TGTGCCAGCAGGCCTAGCGGGAGCTCCTACAATGAGCAGTTCTTC.